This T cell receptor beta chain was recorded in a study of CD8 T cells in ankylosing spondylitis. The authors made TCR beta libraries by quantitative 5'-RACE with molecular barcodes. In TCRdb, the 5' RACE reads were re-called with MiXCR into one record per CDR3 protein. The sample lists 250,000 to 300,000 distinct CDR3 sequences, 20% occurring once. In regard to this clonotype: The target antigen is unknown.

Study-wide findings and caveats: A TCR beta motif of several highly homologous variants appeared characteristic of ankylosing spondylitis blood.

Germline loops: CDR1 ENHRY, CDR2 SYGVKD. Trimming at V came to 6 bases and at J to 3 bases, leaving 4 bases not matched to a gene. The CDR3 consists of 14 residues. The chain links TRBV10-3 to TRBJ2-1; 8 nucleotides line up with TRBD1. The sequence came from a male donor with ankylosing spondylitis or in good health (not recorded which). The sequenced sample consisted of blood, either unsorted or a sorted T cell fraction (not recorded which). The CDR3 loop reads CAIREGQGYNEQFF. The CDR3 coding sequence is TGTGCCATCAGAGAAGGACAGGGCTACAATGAGCAGTTCTTC.